One sample yielded the 25 T cell receptor beta chains listed below, sequenced in a study of blood T cell repertoires in COVID-19. Here immunoSEQ multiplex PCR was the method, and the copy in TCRdb shows in-frame clones only, minus some. The sample yields around 30,000 clones, 75% seen once. Sample: peripheral blood. The source is a man at least 80 years old with active or convalescent COVID-19.

CDR3 residues: CASRIGQGNTEAFF. CDR3 sequence (DNA): TGCGCCAGCAGAATCGGACAGGGGAACACTGAAGCTTTCTTT. The chain has TRBV5-1 and TRBJ1-1; 8 nucleotides line up with TRBD1. CDR1 and CDR2 (germline): SGHRS, YFSETQ. J was trimmed by 1 base and V by 5 bases; bases with no gene match: 4. The CDR3 runs 14 residues.

The table lists this clone with a few counts. The genes are TRBV21-1 and TRBJ1-4. TRBV21-1 is a known pseudogene. The length of the CDR3 is 16 residues. The CDR3, as DNA: TGTGCCAGCAGCAAAGTCGGGTCTAACAATAATGAAAAACTGTTTTTT. It translates to CASSKVGSNNNEKLFF.

CDR3: CASSPQRGTSGSQYF. The CDR3 DNA reads TGTGCCAGCAGCCCCCAACGAGGGACTAGCGGGTCCCAGTACTTC. The chain joins TRBV7-2 to TRBJ2-5, with 12 bases identical to TRBD2. The CDR3 has 15 residues. The J segment lost 9 bases and the V segment lost 5 bases, leaving 10 bases of the junction unmatched. The germline V gene has CDR1 SGHTA and CDR2 FQGNSA.

This chain uses TRBV6-5 with TRBJ2-7; 8 bases are a match to TRBD1. CDR3 size: 14 residues. With V trimmed by 7 bases and J by 0 bases, 5 bases remained unmatched. The germline gives CDR1 MNHEY, CDR2 SVGAGI. The DNA for the CDR3 is TGTGCCAGCACCGGGGACAGGAGCTCCTACGAGCAGTACTTC. The encoded protein is CASTGDRSSYEQYF.

This clone was counted once. The chain has TRBV5-4 and TRBJ2-5; 8 bases map to TRBD1. The length of the CDR3 is 14 residues. V was clipped by 3 bases and J by 2 bases; unmatched bases: 3. Germline V gene data show CDR1 as SGHNT and CDR2 as YYREEE (reference sequence). In nucleotides, the CDR3 is TGTGCCAGCAGCTCTACAGGGGGTCAAGAGACCCAGTACTTC. It yields the protein CASSSTGGQETQYF.

This clone was counted a single time. The chain combines TRBV11-2 with TRBJ2-3; 7 bases agree with TRBD1. Germline V CDR1 and CDR2: SGHAT, FQNNGV. The CDR3 is 16 residues long. The V segment lost 1 base and the J segment 6 bases; nucleotides outside the gene matches: 10. Here the CDR3 reads CASSLGLKTGSDTQYF. In DNA, the CDR3 is TGTGCCAGCAGCTTAGGATTAAAGACAGGGTCGGATACGCAGTATTTT. The whole variable domain, filled in from reference TRBV11-2 and TRBJ2-3, reads EAGVAQSPRYKIIEKRQSVAFWCNPISGHATLYWYQQILGQGPKLLIQFQNNGVVDDSQLPKDRFSAERLKGVDSTLKIQPAKLEDSAVYLCASSLGLKTGSDTQYFGPGTRLTVL.

This clone has more than one count but fewer than ten. CDR3: CASSYNYEQYF. For the CDR3, the DNA is TGTGCCAGCAGTTACAACTACGAGCAGTACTTC. This rearrangement joins TRBV28 to TRBJ2-7; D remains ambiguous. Trimming cost V 4 bases and J 3 bases, with 4 bases left between them. The CDR3 length is 11 residues. Germline values: CDR1 MDHEN, CDR2 SYDVKM.

This clone was counted a single time. The rearrangement joins TRBV6-1 to TRBJ2-2; 8 positions agree with TRBD1. This CDR3 comprises 16 residues. V lost 1 base, J lost 3 bases, and 4 bases stayed unmatched. From germline, CDR1 is MNHNS and CDR2 SASEGT. Here the CDR3 reads CASSEGTGSYTGELFF. The CDR3 region has the DNA TGTGCCAGCAGTGAAGGGACAGGGTCCTACACCGGGGAGCTGTTTTTT.

V gene TRBV10-1 combines with J gene TRBJ2-1; 12 bases map to TRBD2. J lost 16 bases, V lost 8 bases, and 9 bases had no gene match. The germline V gene has CDR1 WNHNN and CDR2 SYGVQD (reference sequence). The CDR3 has 12 amino acids. The CDR3 DNA reads TGCGCCAGCGAAATCCCTAGCGGGAGGGCTTTCTTC. Translating gives CASEIPSGRAFF.

The CDR3 loop reads CASSYAGKQGASEKLFF. CDR3 nucleotide sequence: TGTGCCAGCAGCTATGCGGGCAAACAGGGGGCCAGTGAAAAACTGTTTTTT. This chain joins TRBV5-4 and TRBJ1-4, with TRBD1 matching over 9 bases. Germline V CDR1 and CDR2: SGHNT, YYREEE (reference sequence). V trimming: 3 bases; J trimming: 7 bases; junction bases outside the gene matches: 13. This CDR3 has 17 amino acids.

The chain is built from TRBV3-1 (or the pseudogene TRBV3-2) and TRBJ2-1, with D perhaps matching TRBD2 (6 bases). CDR1 and CDR2 from the germline V gene are LGHDT and YNNKEL (reference sequence). The CDR3 spans 12 residues. With 1 base removed from V and 12 bases from J, the gap between germline ends came to 10 bases. The CDR3: CASSQVEGGQFF. DNA for the CDR3: TGTGCCAGCAGCCAAGTGGAGGGTGGGCAGTTCTTC.

This clone was observed a few times. The chain uses TRBV28 and TRBJ2-4; a possible D gene is TRBD2 (6 bases). Germline loops: CDR1 MDHEN, CDR2 SYDVKM. This CDR3 is 16 amino acids long. Between the trimmed V and J ends, which lost 6 bases and 1 base, there was a span of 16 bases. The CDR3 bases are TGTGCCAGCAGCCCCGGAGGGGCTATGGCCAAAAACATTCAGTACTTC. Its translation is CASSPGGAMAKNIQYF.

The CDR3 sequence is CASSLESGGREQYF. DNA of the CDR3: TGTGCCAGCAGCTTAGAATCAGGGGGGAGGGAGCAGTACTTC. V usage is TRBV7-2 and J usage is TRBJ2-7, with a weak D call TRBD1 (7 bases). The germline V and J ends were trimmed by 1 base and 7 bases, with 14 bases remaining between them. Per germline, CDR1 SGHTA and CDR2 FQGNSA. The CDR3 totals 14 residues.

This chain uses TRBV11-2 with TRBJ2-6; the D gene is possibly TRBD1 (6 bases). In germline, CDR1 is SGHAT, CDR2 FQNNGV. V lost 6 bases to trimming and J lost 1 base, with 10 bases between them. This CDR3 is built from 15 residues. Written as DNA, the CDR3 is TGTGCCAGCAGACCTACAGGGTCTGGGGCCAACGTCCTGACTTTC. It codes for CASRPTGSGANVLTF.

This chain uses TRBV10-3 with TRBJ1-1, with D possibly being TRBD1 (6 bases). The CDR3 runs to 15 residues. Germline CDR1 is ENHRY and CDR2 is SYGVKD. Deletions cut 0 bases from V and 3 bases from J, with 11 bases between. CDR3 DNA: TGTGCCATCAGTGAGTCGTGGGGGCGAGACACTGAAGCTTTCTTT. It yields the protein CAISESWGRDTEAFF.

This CDR3 reads CASREDSDRGKNIQYF. The CDR3 region has the DNA TGTGCCAGCAGGGAAGATTCCGACAGGGGCAAAAACATTCAGTACTTC. V gene TRBV28 combines with J gene TRBJ2-4; 8 bases match TRBD1. After removal of 6 bases from V and 3 bases from J, the junction contained 10 bases not matched to a gene. This CDR3 comprises 16 residues. The germline V gene encodes CDR1 MDHEN and CDR2 SYDVKM.

The chain has TRBV11-2 and TRBJ1-2, with a possible D match to TRBD1 (5 bases). CDR1 and CDR2 (germline): SGHAT, FQNNGV. The V end lost 0 bases, the J end lost 4 bases, and 9 bases lay between the germline ends. The CDR3 is 14 residues long. The CDR3 region is CASSLDSQVYGYTF. The DNA of the CDR3 is TGTGCCAGCAGCTTAGATTCACAGGTCTATGGCTACACCTTC.

In its sample, this clone was seen a few times. This chain joins TRBV19 and TRBJ1-1, with 7 bases that match TRBD1. Germline CDR1 reads LNHDA; CDR2 reads SQIVND (reference sequence). V lost 8 bases and J lost 4; bases outside the gene matches: 13. CDR3 size: 15 residues. The CDR3 DNA sequence: TGTGCCAGTCACCCAAAACAGGGGAGCGGCACTGAAGCTTTCTTT. It translates to CASHPKQGSGTEAFF.

V gene TRBV11-3 combines with J gene TRBJ2-5; 9 positions agree with TRBD2. The ends lost 1 base at V and 3 bases at J; junction bases unmatched: 0. CDR3 size: 14 residues. The germline CDR1 and CDR2 sequences are SGHNT and YENEEA. The CDR3 loop is CASSLGLAEETQYF. CDR3 nucleotides: TGTGCCAGCAGCTTAGGACTAGCGGAAGAGACCCAGTACTTC.

The chain carries TRBV19 and TRBJ1-6; 7 nucleotides match TRBD1. V shed 8 bases, J shed 0 bases, and the junction held 13 bases outside the gene matches. CDR1 and CDR2 (germline): LNHDA, SQIVND (reference sequence). The CDR3 covers 18 residues. The CDR3 sequence is CASLPTTGSNSYNSPLHF. The CDR3 bases are TGTGCCAGTCTTCCAACGACAGGGAGCAACTCCTATAATTCACCCCTCCACTTT.

This clone has more than one count but fewer than ten. The J gene is TRBJ2-3, the V gene TRBV5-1, with a possible D match to TRBD2 (6 bases). Trimming stripped 4 bases from V and 2 bases from J, with 11 bases between. The CDR3 is 14 amino acids. In germline, CDR1 is SGHRS, CDR2 YFSETQ. The CDR3 is CASSAGRDTDTQYF. In DNA, the CDR3 is TGCGCCAGCAGCGCGGGACGAGACACAGATACGCAGTATTTT.

This chain connects TRBV10-3 to TRBJ1-2; 9 bases map to TRBD1. V trimming: 6 bases; J trimming: 7 bases; junction bases outside the gene matches: 9. CDR1 and CDR2 from the germline V gene are ENHRY and SYGVKD. There are 14 residues in the CDR3. Here the CDR3 reads CAISRDRESAGYTF. CDR3 bases: TGTGCCATCAGCCGGGACAGGGAATCTGCTGGCTACACCTTC.

The genes are TRBV4-2 and TRBJ2-7; 7 bases map to TRBD2. This CDR3 contains 16 residues. The J segment lost 2 bases and the V segment lost 4 bases, leaving 11 bases of the junction unmatched. CDR1 is LGHNA, CDR2 YNFKEQ, per germline. CDR3 coding DNA: TGTGCCAGCAGCCGAGACGTATCTGGGGGGGCCTACGAGCAGTACTTC. Protein sequence: CASSRDVSGGAYEQYF.

This chain uses TRBV6-6 with TRBJ2-2; D might be TRBD2 (5 bases). CDR1 and CDR2 from the germline V gene are MNHNY and SVGAGI (reference sequence). V shed 6 bases and J shed 5 bases, with 13 bases lying between them. The CDR3 has 14 amino acids. CDR3 residues: CASRGEVYTGELFF. CDR3 bases: TGTGCCAGCAGGGGAGAGGTGTATACCGGGGAGCTGTTTTTT.

In its sample, this clone was seen a few times. The gene calls are TRBV5-1 and TRBJ2-2; possibly TRBD2 for D (5 bases). This CDR3 is 15 amino acids long. The V end was cut by 0 bases, the J end by 4 bases, with 10 bases between. CDR1 and CDR2 (germline): SGHRS, YFSETQ. CDR3 sequence reads: CASSLAPAVTGELFF. The CDR3 nucleotides read TGCGCCAGCAGCTTGGCACCAGCGGTCACCGGGGAGCTGTTTTTT. The full variable domain, completed using reference TRBV5-1 and TRBJ2-2, is KAGVTQTPRYLIKTRGQQVTLSCSPISGHRSVSWYQQTPGQGLQFLFEYFSETQRNKGNFPGRFSGRQFSNSRSEMNVSTLELGDSALYLCASSLAPAVTGELFFGEGSRLTVL.